This T cell receptor beta chain was found in a study of T cell changes during pregnancy in multiple sclerosis. Assay used: immunoSEQ multiplex PCR; TCRdb lists only in-frame clones, some missing. The sample consists of some 52,000 clones, approximately 92% of them appearing once. This CDR3 contains 13 residues. V trimming: 3 bases; J trimming: 6 bases; junction bases outside the gene matches: 0. The V gene's germline CDR1 is KGHSH and CDR2 LQKENI. Sequenced here: CD4+ T cells from peripheral blood mononuclear cells, sampled in the third trimester of pregnancy. The sequence was obtained from a female donor with multiple sclerosis, enrolled in a pregnancy study. This chain connects TRBV18 to TRBJ1-2, with 11 bases identical to TRBD1. The chain's CDR3 is CASSPGQGDGYTF. The CDR3 coding sequence is TGTGCCAGCTCACCGGGACAGGGGGATGGCTACACCTTC. The full variable domain, rest sourced from reference TRBV18 and TRBJ1-2, is NAGVMQNPRHLVRRRGQEARLRCSPMKGHSHVYWYRQLPEEGLKFMVYLQKENIIDESGMPKERFSAEFPKEGPSILRIQQVVRGDSAAYFCASSPGQGDGYTFGSGTRLTVV.